This T cell receptor (beta chain) was observed in a study of Graves' ophthalmopathy and Graves' hyperthyroidism. In the study overall: No progression to ophthalmopathy over 18 months defined stable hyperthyroidism. Whole-study results and caveats: Most thyroid clonotypes with frequency above 0.001 were detected in blood too. Forecasting of ophthalmopathy progression by the model achieved around 68% sensitivity and around 77% specificity.

This clonotype was seen repeatedly, ten times or more. The antigen is undetermined. Relative to the germline gene, one junction end is altered; a read error may explain this. This CDR3 spans 12 amino acids. Germline CDR1 is SGHRS and CDR2 is YFSETQ. Ages of hyperthyroidism patients ran from 18 to 65, and their diagnoses were new, under 2 months' duration. CDR3 regions of TCR beta were amplified from RNA transcripts. Second-round multiplex PCR followed a first-round RT-PCR using HTBI primers. Each CDR3 protein gets one entry after TCRdb re-called the multiplex PCR reads with MiXCR. Of roughly 1.1 million distinct CDR3 sequences in the sample, about 40% were seen once.

The rearrangement links TRBV5-1 to TRBJ2-5; no reliable D call. The TCR was taken from an adult man with Graves' hyperthyroidism. Material: peripheral blood or thyroid tissue (not recorded which). The CDR3 region is CASSLGTETQYF. The CDR3 DNA sequence: TGTGCCAGCAGCTTAGGTACGGAGACCCAGTACTTC.